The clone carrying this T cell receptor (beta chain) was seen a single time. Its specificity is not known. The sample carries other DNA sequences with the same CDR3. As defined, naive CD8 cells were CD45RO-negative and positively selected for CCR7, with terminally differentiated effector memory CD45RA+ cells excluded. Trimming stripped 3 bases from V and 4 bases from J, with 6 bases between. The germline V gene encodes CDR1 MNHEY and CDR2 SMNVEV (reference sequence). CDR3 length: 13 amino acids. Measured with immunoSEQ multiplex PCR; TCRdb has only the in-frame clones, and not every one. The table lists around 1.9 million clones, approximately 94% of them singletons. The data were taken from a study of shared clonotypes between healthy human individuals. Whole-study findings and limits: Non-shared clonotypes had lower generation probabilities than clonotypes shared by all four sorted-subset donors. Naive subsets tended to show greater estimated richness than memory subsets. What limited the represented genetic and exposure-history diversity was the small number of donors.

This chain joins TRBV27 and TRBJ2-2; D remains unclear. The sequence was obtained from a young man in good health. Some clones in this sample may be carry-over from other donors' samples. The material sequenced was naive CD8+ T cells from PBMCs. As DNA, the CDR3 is TGTGCCAGCAGTTTGCAGAGCACCGGGGAGCTGTTTTTT. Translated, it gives CASSLQSTGELFF.